This T cell receptor (beta chain) stems from a study of cytomegalovirus exposure and HLA in healthy donors. Germline-derived CDR1 and CDR2 are GTSNPN and SVGIG (reference sequence). The CDR3 consists of 13 residues. With 4 bases removed from V and 1 base from J, the gap between germline ends came to 10 bases. This clone was counted only a few times. PCR used 60 Vbeta primers and 13 Jbeta primers. Only in-frame clones appear in the TCRdb table, and some are missing; sequencing was by immunoSEQ multiplex PCR. The data show some 170,000 clones, around 77% seen once. The clonotype was recovered from a man in his fifties or sixties in good health and CMV-seronegative. Material: PBMCs. The genes are TRBV30 and TRBJ1-1; TRBD1 is a possible D gene (6 bases). CDR3 region: CAWTPGQNTEAFF. In DNA form, the CDR3 reads TGTGCCTGGACTCCGGGACAGAACACTGAAGCTTTCTTT. The whole variable domain, remainder taken from reference TRBV30 and TRBJ1-1, is SQTIHQWPATLVQPVGSPLSLECTVEGTSNPNLYWYRQAAGRGLQLLFYSVGIGQISSEVPQNLSASRPQDRQFILSSKKLLLSDSGFYLCAWTPGQNTEAFFGQGTRLTVV.